This T cell receptor beta chain was found in a study of blood T cell repertoires in COVID-19. TCRdb's table, derived via immunoSEQ multiplex PCR, lists solely in-frame clones and lacks some. Of about 180,000 clones detected, 88% appear once; the ten largest clones hold roughly 4.2%. This clone was counted a single time. Germline-derived CDR1 and CDR2 are LNHNV and YYDKDF (reference sequence). V lost 3 bases, J lost 2 bases, and 11 bases stayed unmatched. This CDR3 region has 18 residues. The chain recombines TRBV15 with TRBJ2-5; 11 positions agree with TRBD2. This sequence was found in a woman in her twenties or thirties with acute or convalescent COVID-19. Source material: peripheral blood. The CDR3 loop reads CATSRTQPGLAAQETQYF. The CDR3 nucleotides are TGTGCCACCAGCAGGACCCAACCGGGACTAGCGGCACAAGAGACCCAGTACTTC.